This T cell receptor (beta chain) was observed in a study of cytomegalovirus exposure and HLA in healthy donors. Findings and limits, study-wide: In vitro, a few CMV-associated chains proved specific for CMV antigens. Trimming of TCR beta V- and J-genes showed a link, identified in a later analysis, to a missense DCLRE1C variant.

The PCR ran on 60 Vbeta and 13 Jbeta primers. Clones were sequenced by immunoSEQ multiplex PCR, and TCRdb holds only the in-frame ones, with some missing. The table has 100,000 or so clones, 79% seen once. Points on this clone: The antigen remains unidentified.

This TCR was recovered from a female donor in good health and CMV-seropositive. The source material was PBMCs.

This CDR3 is CASSTLLAGGYEQYF. The DNA of the CDR3 is TGTGCCAGTAGCACCTTACTAGCGGGGGGATACGAGCAGTACTTC. This sequence joins TRBV19 and TRBJ2-7, with 12 bases lining up with TRBD2. This CDR3 comprises 15 residues. Germline values: CDR1 LNHDA, CDR2 SQIVND (reference sequence). Germline trimming cut 6 bases from V and 4 bases from J; bases unmatched to any gene: 7.